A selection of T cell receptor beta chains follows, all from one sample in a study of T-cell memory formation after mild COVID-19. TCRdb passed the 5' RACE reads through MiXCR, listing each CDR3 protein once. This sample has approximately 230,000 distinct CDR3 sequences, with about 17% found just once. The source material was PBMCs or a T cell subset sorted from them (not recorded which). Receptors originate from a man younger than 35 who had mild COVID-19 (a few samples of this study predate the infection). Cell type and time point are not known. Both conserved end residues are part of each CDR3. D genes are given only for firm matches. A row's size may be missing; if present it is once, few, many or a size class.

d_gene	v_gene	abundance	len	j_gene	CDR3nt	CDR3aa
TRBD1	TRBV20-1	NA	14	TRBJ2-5	TGCAGTGCTAGAGCCGGGACAGGGACGGAGACCCAGTACTTC	CSARAGTGTETQYF
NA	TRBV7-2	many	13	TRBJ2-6	TGTGCCAGCAGCTTAACTGGGGCCAACGTCCTGACTTTC	CASSLTGANVLTF
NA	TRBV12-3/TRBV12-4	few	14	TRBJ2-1	TGTGCCAGCAGTCCTATGGGGGCCTACAATGAGCAGTTCTTC	CASSPMGAYNEQFF
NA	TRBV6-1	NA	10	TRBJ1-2	TGTGCCAGCAGGACCCATGGCTACACCTTC	CASRTHGYTF
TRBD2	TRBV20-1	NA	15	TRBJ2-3	TGCAGTGCTAGTTCCGGGACTAGTTTAGCAGATACGCAGTATTTT	CSASSGTSLADTQYF
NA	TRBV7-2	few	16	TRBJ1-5	TGTGCCAGCAGCTTAGGCTGGGAGTATAGCAATCAGCCCCAGCATTTT	CASSLGWEYSNQPQHF
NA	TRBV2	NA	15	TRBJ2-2	TGTGCCAGCAGCGGAGGGTCGCGAAACACCGGGGAGCTGTTTTTT	CASSGGSRNTGELFF
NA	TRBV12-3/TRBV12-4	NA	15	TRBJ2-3	TGTGCCAGCACCCGCAGGGCAGAAGGGAGAGATACGCAGTATTTT	CASTRRAEGRDTQYF
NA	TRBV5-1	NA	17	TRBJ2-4	TGCGCCAGCAGCTTGGCTCCTGACCCTGGCTCCAAAAACATTCAGTACTTC	CASSLAPDPGSKNIQYF
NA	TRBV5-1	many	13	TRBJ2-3	TGCGCCAGCAGCTCGAGGGTTGGGAATACGCAGTATTTT	CASSSRVGNTQYF
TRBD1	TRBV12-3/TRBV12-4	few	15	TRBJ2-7	TGTGCCAGCAGGAGAGGGACAGGGGGCTCCTACGAGCAGTACTTC	CASRRGTGGSYEQYF
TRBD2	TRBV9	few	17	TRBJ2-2	TGTGCCAGCAGCGTAGGAAAGCGGGGGGGTAACACCGGGGAGCTGTTTTTT	CASSVGKRGGNTGELFF
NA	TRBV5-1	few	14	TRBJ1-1	TGCGCCAGCAGCCCCCGGGGGGGAGACACTGAAGCTTTCTTT	CASSPRGGDTEAFF
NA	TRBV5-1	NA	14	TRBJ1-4	TGCGCCAGCAGCTGGGGGACAAGCGATGAAAAACTGTTTTTT	CASSWGTSDEKLFF
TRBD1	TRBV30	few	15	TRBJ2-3	TGTGCCTGGGAGACAAGACAGGGTGGCACAGATACGCAGTATTTT	CAWETRQGGTDTQYF
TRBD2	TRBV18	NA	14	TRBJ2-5	TGTGCCAGCTCTCCACCGCCGGGAGGAGAGACCCAGTACTTC	CASSPPPGGETQYF
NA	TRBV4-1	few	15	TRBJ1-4	TGCGCCAGCAGCGGGGCAGCCTCGGGCGGTGAAAAACTGTTTTTT	CASSGAASGGEKLFF
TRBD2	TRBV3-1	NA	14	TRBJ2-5	TGTGCCAGCAGAGGGCTAGCGGGGCAAGAGACCCAGTACTTC	CASRGLAGQETQYF
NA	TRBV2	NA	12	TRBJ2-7	TGTGCCAGCGCTACGGACACCTACGAGCAGTACTTC	CASATDTYEQYF
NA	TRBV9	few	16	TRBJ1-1	TGTGCCAGCAGCGTAGGTCGAAGCCTCATGAACACTGAAGCTTTCTTT	CASSVGRSLMNTEAFF
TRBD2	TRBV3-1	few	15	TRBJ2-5	TGTGCCAGCAGCCAAGGCGGGGGGATCCAAGAGACCCAGTACTTC	CASSQGGGIQETQYF
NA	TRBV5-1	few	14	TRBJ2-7	TGCGCCAGCAGCTTGGGAAGCAGGGGGGCGATGGTGTACTTC	CASSLGSRGAMVYF
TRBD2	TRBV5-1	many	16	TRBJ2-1	TGCGCCAGCAGCTCGAATAGCGGGGGGTCCGGCAATGAGCAGTTCTTC	CASSSNSGGSGNEQFF
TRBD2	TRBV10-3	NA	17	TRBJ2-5	TGTGCCATCAGTGAGGGCGTGAGCGGGGGGGCGAGGGAGACCCAGTACTTC	CAISEGVSGGARETQYF
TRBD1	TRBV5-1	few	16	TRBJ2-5	TGCGCCAGCAGCTTCAGCACAGGGGGCGAGATCGTCCCCCTGTACTTC	CASSFSTGGEIVPLYF
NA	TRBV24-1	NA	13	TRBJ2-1	TGTGCCACCAGGGACAGTTCCTACAATGAGCAGTTCTTC	CATRDSSYNEQFF
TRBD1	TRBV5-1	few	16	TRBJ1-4	TGCGCCAGCAGCTCTAGTGGGACAGCAACTAATGAAAAACTGTTTTTT	CASSSSGTATNEKLFF
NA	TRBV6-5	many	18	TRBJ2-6	TGTGCCAGCAGCCTCTGGGAGGGGGGGGACTCCGGGGCCAACGTCCTGACTTTC	CASSLWEGGDSGANVLTF
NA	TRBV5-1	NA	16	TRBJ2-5	TGCGCCAGCAGCTACTCCCCCGGTTGGTCAGAAGAGACCCAGTACTTC	CASSYSPGWSEETQYF
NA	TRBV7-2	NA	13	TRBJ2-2	TGTGCCAGCAGCACAGCCTACACCGGGGAGCTGTTTTTT	CASSTAYTGELFF
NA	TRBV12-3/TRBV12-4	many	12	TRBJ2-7	TGTGCCAGCAGTTTAACGGTGTCCGAGCAGTACTTC	CASSLTVSEQYF
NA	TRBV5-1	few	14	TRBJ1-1	TGCGCCAGCAGGGGTGACAGCATGAACACTGAAGCTTTCTTT	CASRGDSMNTEAFF
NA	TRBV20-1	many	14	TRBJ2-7	TGCAGTGCTAGAGATGGGGGGGCCCACTACGAGCAGTACTTC	CSARDGGAHYEQYF
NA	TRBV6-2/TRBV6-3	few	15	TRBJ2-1	TGTGCCAGCAGTGCCCCCGGGCTAGCCCCCAATGAGCAGTTCTTC	CASSAPGLAPNEQFF
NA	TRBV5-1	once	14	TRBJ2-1	TGCGCCAGCAGCTTGGCCAACGGGGAGAGTGAGCAGTTCTTC	CASSLANGESEQFF